This TCR beta chain was documented in a study of T cell repertoires in breast cancer. Overall study context: The 20 or so tumors were mostly ER+/PR+. Average yield: approximately 500,000 sequences per sample and approximately 10 reads per input cell. Study-wide results and limits: Shared TCRs had various nucleotide encodings, suggesting antigen-based selection and expansion.

J was trimmed by 0 bases and V by 0 bases; bases with no gene match: 2. Germline V gene data show CDR1 as DFQATT and CDR2 as SNEGSKA (reference sequence). The CDR3 covers 15 residues. Primers covering all TCR V genes were used in emulsion RT-PCR on CD8+ T cells. Notes on this clonotype: Its antigen is not identified.

A second nested PCR with blocking oligonucleotides suppressed unpaired genes. Using its own MiXCR run on the emulsion pairing reads, TCRdb lists one record per CDR3 protein. The table lists about 40,000 distinct CDR3 sequences, about 48% of them singletons, with around 59% in the top ten. This sequence was found in a pool of human donors with breast cancer or a healthy control (not recorded which). This chain connects TRBV20-1 to TRBJ2-7, with 10 nucleotides matching TRBD2. The sample consisted of CD8+ T cells. The CDR3 region has the DNA TGCAGTGCTAGAGACCTAGCGGGGGACTCCTACGAGCAGTACTTC. This codes for CSARDLAGDSYEQYF.